This T cell receptor beta chain was sequenced in a study of blood T cells in healthy people across ages (dated by TCRdb to between 2015 and 2017). Regarding the study in general: In model experiments, template switching captured roughly one uniquely barcoded TCR beta cDNA molecule for every two T cells. Donors of different ages were randomly distributed across sequencing lanes to avoid experimental bias. Using the same blood draw, the study looked at two additional independent replicas of 1 million unique cDNA reads for two donors, one aged 18 to 30 and the other aged 80 or older. Donors were grouped into four age groups: young (average roughly 15 years), middle-aged (over 35), aged (about 60) and long-lived (about 89). Using deep sequencing normalized with unique cDNA molecular identifiers, the study measured how TCR beta repertoire diversity changes with age.

What the research found in general, with its limitations: Total diversity estimates from one million sequenced T cells were considered lower bounds and underestimates. Observed TCR beta diversity per million T cells fell roughly linearly with age, and a significant reduction was already apparent by age about 36. Because profiling used bulk unsorted PBMCs, naive and antigen-experienced compartments could not be compared conclusively. There was a strong correlation between observed TCR beta diversity and the percentage of naive T cells measured by flow cytometry. Compared with the aged group, the long-lived group had more naive CD4+ T cells, fewer expanded clones and increased TCR diversity, a pattern suggesting age selection. The CMV infection status of donors was not known, potentially confounding age-related changes in expanded clonotypes.

This clonotype has only a few counts. What antigen it recognizes has not been identified. It has no much larger one-base neighbor in the sample; base qualities were not kept. Libraries were prepared through 5' RACE. Sequenced using an Illumina HiSeq 2500. A second PCR of roughly 7 to 11 cycles was performed with a sample-barcoded 5' primer and a J-beta primer mix. Each TCR beta cDNA molecule received a unique molecular identifier from a template-switch 5' adaptor carrying 12 random nucleotides. Each sample yielded at least 3 million CDR3-containing paired-end reads. First-strand cDNA was synthesized from all RNA with the Mint cDNA synthesis kit, primed by a TRBC-specific oligonucleotide. Following uracil-DNA glycosylase treatment, all cDNA underwent a first 18-cycle PCR with the universal primers M1SS and BC2_uni_R. In the source study's methods: For normalization, 1 million high-quality reads, each with a distinct molecular identifier, were randomly selected from each sample. Reads sharing molecular identifiers were discarded rather than binned into consensus sequences. MiTCR, run with a Q25 quality threshold and the strictest error-elimination algorithm, handled CDR3 identification, clonotype clustering and error correction. A nonparametric unseen species model using Euler transformation provided a lower-bound estimate of total TCR beta diversity. The public reads were reprocessed in TCRdb via fastp at Q25 and MiXCR, keeping in-frame beta chains. CDR3 protein sequences are deduplicated, and each keeps its most common genes and DNA. The V and J calls and clone size are TCRdb's, not the authors'. Counted in this sample were about 1,000,000 distinct CDR3 sequences; less than 50% of them appeared once. Jointly, the top ten make up around 18% of the sample.

The 35 to 40 donors, aged about 6 to 95 years, were systemically healthy Caucasian individuals from Russia. Approximately 10 milliliters of peripheral blood were collected from each donor into EDTA-treated Vacutainer tubes. PBMCs were isolated by Ficoll-Paque density-gradient centrifugation, with at least 6 million obtained per sample. Total RNA, at least 6 micrograms per sample, was extracted from PBMCs with Trizol reagent. Naive CD45RAhigh/CD27high T cell percentages were measured by flow cytometry on a PBMC aliquot from every donor. This clonotype was sampled from a woman aged 55-75 years in good health. The specimen was blood.

The CDR3: CASSLFAGKFEQYF. The nucleotide sequence reads as follows: TGTGCCAGCAGTTTATTTGCAGGGAAGTTTGAGCAGTACTTC. The chain is encoded by TRBV27 joined to TRBJ2-7; 5 matching bases give a weak D call of TRBD1. Taken from cysteine to phenylalanine, the CDR3 has 14 residues. Solely the CDR3 DNA is kept, with 42 bases framed from the first base. The CDR1 and CDR2 encoded by the germline V gene (reference sequence) are MNHEY and SMNVEV. V loses 1 base of germline sequence and J loses 7 bases, and the interval between the two ends is 14 bases.